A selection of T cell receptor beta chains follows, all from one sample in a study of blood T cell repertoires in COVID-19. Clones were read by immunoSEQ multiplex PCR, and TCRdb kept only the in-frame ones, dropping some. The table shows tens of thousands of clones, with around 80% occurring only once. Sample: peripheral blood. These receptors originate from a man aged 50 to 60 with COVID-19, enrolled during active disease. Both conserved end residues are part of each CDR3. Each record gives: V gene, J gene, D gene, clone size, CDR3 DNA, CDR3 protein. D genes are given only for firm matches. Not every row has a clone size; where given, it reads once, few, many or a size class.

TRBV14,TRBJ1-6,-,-,TGTGCCAGCAGCCAAGGGTTGGTACATTTTGGTTCACCCCTCCACTTT,CASSQGLVHFGSPLHF
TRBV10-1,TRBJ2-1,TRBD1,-,TGCGCCAGCAGTAAAGGACAGGGGGTAATGGATGAGCAGTTCTTC,CASSKGQGVMDEQFF
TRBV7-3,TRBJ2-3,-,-,TGTGCCAGCAAATTCGACTTTTCCACAGATACGCAGTATTTT,CASKFDFSTDTQYF
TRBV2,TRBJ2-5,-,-,TGTGCCAGCAGTCCAGTCCAAGAGACCCAGTACTTC,CASSPVQETQYF
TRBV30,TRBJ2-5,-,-,TGTGCCGGGTCCAATCCGGGGGAAGAGACCCAGTACTTC,CAGSNPGEETQYF
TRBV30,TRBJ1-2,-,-,TGTGCCTGGAGTTTACAAGCGAACTATGGCTACACCTTC,CAWSLQANYGYTF
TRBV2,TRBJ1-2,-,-,TGTGCCAGCAGGGGACTTTTGGGGAACTATGGCTACACCTTC,CASRGLLGNYGYTF
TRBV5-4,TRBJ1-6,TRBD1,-,TGTGCCAGCAGCTCTGGACAGGGTCCACCCCTCCACTTT,CASSSGQGPPLHF
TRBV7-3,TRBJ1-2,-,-,TGTGCCAGCAGCTTAGCAGGGGCTGATGGCTACACCTTC,CASSLAGADGYTF
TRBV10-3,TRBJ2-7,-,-,TGTGCCATCAGTGAGCCAGTCCTCTACGAGCAGTACTTC,CAISEPVLYEQYF
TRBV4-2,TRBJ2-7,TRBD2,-,TGTGCCAGCAGCTCCTACGGGGGGGCCTCCTACGAGCAGTACTTC,CASSSYGGASYEQYF
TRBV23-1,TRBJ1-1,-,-,TGCGCCAGCAGTCAATCGAACACAACACAGATGAACACTGAAGCTTTCTTT,CASSQSNTTQMNTEAFF
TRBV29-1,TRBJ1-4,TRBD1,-,TGCAGCGTGGGTGAGGGGGCCGGAGAAAAACTGTTTTTT,CSVGEGAGEKLFF
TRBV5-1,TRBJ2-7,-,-,TGCGCCAGCAGCTCGTCGGGGGATGGGGAGCAGTACTTC,CASSSSGDGEQYF
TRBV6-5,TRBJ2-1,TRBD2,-,TGTGCCAGCAGATTAGCGGGGACCTACAATGAGCAGTTCTTC,CASRLAGTYNEQFF
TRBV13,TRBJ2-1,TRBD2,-,TGTGCCAGCAGCCCGACTAGCGGAGAAGAGCAGTTCTTC,CASSPTSGEEQFF
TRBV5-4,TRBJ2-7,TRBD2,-,TGTGCCAGCAGCCACGGTACTAGCGGGTACGAGCAGTACTTC,CASSHGTSGYEQYF
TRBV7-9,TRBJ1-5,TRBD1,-,TGTGCCAGCAGTCCAGGGGACAGGGGAGATCAGCCCCAGCATTTT,CASSPGDRGDQPQHF
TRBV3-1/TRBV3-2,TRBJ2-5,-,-,TGTGCCAGCAGCCAGTCCCTTCCAGAGACCCAGTACTTC,CASSQSLPETQYF
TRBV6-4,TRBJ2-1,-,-,TGTGCCAGCAGTGACATTCCAGGGGATGAGCAGTTCTTC,CASSDIPGDEQFF
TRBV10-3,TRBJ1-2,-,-,TGTGCCATCAGTGAGTCTACAGGCACTAACTATGGCTACACCTTC,CAISESTGTNYGYTF
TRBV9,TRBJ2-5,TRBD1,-,TGTGCCAGCAGCGCACAGGGGGCTTATAGGGAGACCCAGTACTTC,CASSAQGAYRETQYF
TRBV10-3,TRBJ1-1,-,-,TGTGCCATCAGTGTCGACAGGCAAGAAGCTTTCTTT,CAISVDRQEAFF
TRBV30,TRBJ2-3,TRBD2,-,TGTGCCTGGAATAGCGGGGGGGCCGGAGGGACAGATACGCAGTATTTT,CAWNSGGAGGTDTQYF
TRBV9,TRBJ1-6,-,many,TGTGCCAGCAGCGTAGAGGCGGCCTATCCCCACTTTAGCTCCTATAATTCACCCCTCCACTTT,CASSVEAAYPHFSSYNSPLHF
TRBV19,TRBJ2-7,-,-,TGTGCCAGTAGTATTCGACAGGGACTCTCCTACGAGCAGTACTTC,CASSIRQGLSYEQYF
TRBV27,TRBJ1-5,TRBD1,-,TGTGCCAGCAGTTTAAACGGACAGGGAGGCAATCAGCCCCAGCATTTT,CASSLNGQGGNQPQHF
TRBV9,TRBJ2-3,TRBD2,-,TGTGCCAGCAGCGTAGTTCCTAGCGGGGGGATATCTCGGGCAGATACGCAGTATTTT,CASSVVPSGGISRADTQYF
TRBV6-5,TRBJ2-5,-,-,TGTGCCAGCAGTTCATACGACGGGGAAGAGACCCAGTACTTC,CASSSYDGEETQYF
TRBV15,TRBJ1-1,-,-,TGTGCCACCAGCAGAGATATCGGGGTACTGAACACTGAAGCTTTCTTT,CATSRDIGVLNTEAFF
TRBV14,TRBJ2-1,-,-,TGTGCCAGCAGCCAAGATCCTGCGGGTGAGCAGTTCTTC,CASSQDPAGEQFF
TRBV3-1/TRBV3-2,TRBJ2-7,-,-,TGTGCCAGCAGCCAAGATCGTCCGGGAGAAAACGAGCAGTACTTC,CASSQDRPGENEQYF
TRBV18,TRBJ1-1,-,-,TGTGCCAGCTCACCATGGGAGAAGAGCACTGAAGCTTTCTTT,CASSPWEKSTEAFF
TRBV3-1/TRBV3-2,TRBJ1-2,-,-,TGTGCCAGCAGCCAAGACAGCTATGGCTACACCTTC,CASSQDSYGYTF
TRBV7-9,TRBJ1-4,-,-,TGTGCCAGCAGCTCGCGACAGACAACTAATGAAAAACTGTTTTTT,CASSSRQTTNEKLFF
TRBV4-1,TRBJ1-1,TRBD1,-,TGCGCCAGCAGCCTGACAGGGGAGCGGACTGAAGCTTTCTTT,CASSLTGERTEAFF
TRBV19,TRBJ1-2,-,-,TGTGCCAGTAACCATATTCAGGGTAACTATGGCTACACCTTC,CASNHIQGNYGYTF